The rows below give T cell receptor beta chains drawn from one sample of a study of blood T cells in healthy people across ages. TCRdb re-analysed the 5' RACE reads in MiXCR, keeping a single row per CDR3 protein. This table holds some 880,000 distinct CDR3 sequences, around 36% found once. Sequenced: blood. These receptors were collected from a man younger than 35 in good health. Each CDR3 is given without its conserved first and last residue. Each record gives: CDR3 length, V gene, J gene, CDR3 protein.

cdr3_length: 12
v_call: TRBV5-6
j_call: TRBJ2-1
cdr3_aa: ASSPSKGGAEQF

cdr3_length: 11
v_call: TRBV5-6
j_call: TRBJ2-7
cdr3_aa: ASSLDRGGEQY

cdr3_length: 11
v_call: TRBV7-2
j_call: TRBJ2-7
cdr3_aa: ASSLQNSYEQY

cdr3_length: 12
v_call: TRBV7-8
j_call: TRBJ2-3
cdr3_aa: ASSLKRGADTQY

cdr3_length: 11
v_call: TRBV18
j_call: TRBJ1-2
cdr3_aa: ASSTGENYGYT

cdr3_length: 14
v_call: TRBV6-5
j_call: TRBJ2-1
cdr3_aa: ASSYSGTGVVGEQF

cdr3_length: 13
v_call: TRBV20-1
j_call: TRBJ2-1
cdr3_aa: SASLAGGFYNEQF

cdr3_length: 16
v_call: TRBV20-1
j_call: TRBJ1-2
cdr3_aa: SAGLPPGQGARFYGYT

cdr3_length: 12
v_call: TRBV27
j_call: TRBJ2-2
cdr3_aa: ASSPGTGTGELF

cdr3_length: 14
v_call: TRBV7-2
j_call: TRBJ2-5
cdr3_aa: ASSSVPGRYQETQY

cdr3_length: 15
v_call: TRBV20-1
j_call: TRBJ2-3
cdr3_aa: SARAPVGQGRTDTQY

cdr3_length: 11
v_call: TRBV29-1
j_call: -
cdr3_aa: SSRTGGYNEQY

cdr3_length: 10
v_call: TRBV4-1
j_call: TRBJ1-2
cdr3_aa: TSSQDGGGYT

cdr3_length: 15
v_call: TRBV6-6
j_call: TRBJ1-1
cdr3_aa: ASSTPPGRKIGTEAF

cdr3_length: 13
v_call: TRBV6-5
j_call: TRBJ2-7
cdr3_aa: ASTTTGGFGYEQY

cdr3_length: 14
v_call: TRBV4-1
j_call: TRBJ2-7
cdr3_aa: ASSQGWAGGSYEQY

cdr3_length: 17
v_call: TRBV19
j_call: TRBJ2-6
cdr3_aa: ASSIDGGKWDSGANVLT

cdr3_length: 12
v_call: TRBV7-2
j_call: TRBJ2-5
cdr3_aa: ASSLARLGETQY

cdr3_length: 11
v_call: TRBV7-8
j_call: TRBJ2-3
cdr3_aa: ASTPNRVDTQY

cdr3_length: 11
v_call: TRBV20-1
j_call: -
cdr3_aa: SAGGRGRSEQY

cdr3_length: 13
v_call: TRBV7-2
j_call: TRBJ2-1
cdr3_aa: ASSRNYPPYNEQF

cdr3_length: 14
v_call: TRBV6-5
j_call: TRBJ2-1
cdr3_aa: ASSYSSTVDSNEQF

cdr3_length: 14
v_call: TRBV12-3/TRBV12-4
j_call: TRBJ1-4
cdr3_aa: ASSLARRGLDEKLF

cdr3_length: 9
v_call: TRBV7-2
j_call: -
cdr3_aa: ASKLHHEQY

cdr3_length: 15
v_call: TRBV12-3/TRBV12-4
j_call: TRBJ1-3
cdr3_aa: ASSLREVIASGNTIY

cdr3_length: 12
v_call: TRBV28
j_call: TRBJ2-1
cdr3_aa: ASRGDRDGNEQF

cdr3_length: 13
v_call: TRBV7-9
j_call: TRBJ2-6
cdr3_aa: ATLSGGTGANVLT

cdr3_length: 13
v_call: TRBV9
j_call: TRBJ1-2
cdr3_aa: ASSVGGTANYGYT